The 4 T cell receptor beta chains below all came from one sample that was sequenced in a study of OX40 agonist ivuxolimab in advanced cancers. Assay used: immunoSEQ multiplex PCR; TCRdb lists only in-frame clones, some missing. The data contain about 48,000 clones, more than 85% of them singletons. This specimen consisted of CD4+ or CD8+ T cells sorted from blood, obtained in a trial of the OX40 agonist ivuxolimab. The receptors here all came from an adult with an advanced solid tumor such as melanoma, head and neck, liver or kidney cancer.

This chain links TRBV6-1 with TRBJ1-2; the match to TRBD1 covers 8 bases. The CDR3 has 15 amino acids. V shed 5 bases and J 4 bases; nucleotides not matched to a gene: 9. Germline V gives CDR1 MNHNS, CDR2 SASEGT. Here the CDR3 reads CASSKTGEGTYGYTF. CDR3 DNA sequence: TGTGCCAGCAGTAAGACAGGGGAGGGGACCTATGGCTACACCTTC.

This clone occurred once. The chain uses TRBV7-6 and TRBJ1-1, with D perhaps matching TRBD1 (5 bases). The CDR3 covers 13 residues. Between the trimmed V and J ends, which lost 4 bases and 4 bases, there was a span of 10 bases. Germline loops: CDR1 SGHVS, CDR2 FNYEAQ. CDR3 sequence: CASSSDMGTEAFF. For the CDR3, the DNA is TGTGCCAGCAGCTCGGACATGGGCACTGAAGCTTTCTTT.

V usage is TRBV9 and J usage is TRBJ2-1, with D possibly being TRBD2 (5 bases). Trimming stripped 2 bases from V and 5 bases from J, with 8 bases between. In germline, CDR1 is SGDLS, CDR2 YYNGEE. This CDR3 is built from 13 residues. Written as DNA, the CDR3 is TGTGCCAGCAGCGTTGGAGGTAACAATGAGCAGTTCTTC. Translation gives CASSVGGNNEQFF.

The rearrangement joins TRBV4-2 to TRBJ2-5, with D possibly being TRBD1 (6 bases). Per germline, CDR1 LGHNA and CDR2 YNFKEQ. V was clipped by 8 bases and J by 5 bases, with 18 bases between them. This CDR3 is 14 amino acids long. The CDR3 nucleotides read TGTGCCAGCGGACAAACCGGGACAACGGAGACCCAGTACTTC. Amino acids: CASGQTGTTETQYF.